These 27 T cell receptor beta chains were sequenced from one sample in a study of human T cells and chemical hapten exposure. Specified time point: pre-sensitization, week 0. Treatment given: therapeutic diphenylcyclopropenone sensitization with weekly scalp DPC. TCRdb reprocessed the RACE reads with MiXCR, giving one entry per CDR3 protein. The table has 40,000 or so distinct CDR3 sequences, roughly a tenth seen once. Specimen: whole blood, collected in connection with sensitization to the hapten diphenylcyclopropenone (DPC). Receptors originate from a man in his thirties or forties with alopecia areata. Some clones in this sample may be carry-over from other donors' samples.

The chain links TRBV7-6 to TRBJ2-3; TRBD1 aligns across 9 bases. Germline CDR1 and CDR2: SGHVS and FNYEAQ. The J segment lost 4 bases and the V segment lost 6 bases, leaving 8 bases of the junction unmatched. This CDR3 is built from 15 residues. DNA of the CDR3: TGTGCCAGCAGACGGACAGGGGTAGGCTCAGATACGCAGTATTTT. Amino acid sequence: CASRRTGVGSDTQYF.

This clonotype was detected ten times or more. The chain employs TRBV24-1 and TRBJ2-3; TRBD2 agrees at 8 bases. The CDR3 length is 16 residues. V shed 1 base and J 1 base; nucleotides not matched to a gene: 3. CDR1 and CDR2 (germline): KGHDR, SFDVKD. This CDR3 reads CATSDLKRGRTDTQYF. DNA for the CDR3: TGTGCCACCAGTGATTTAAAGCGGGGGCGCACAGATACGCAGTATTTT.

This clonotype was seen at least ten times. This chain links TRBV28 with TRBJ2-5, with 9 bases lining up with TRBD1. The germline V gene encodes CDR1 MDHEN and CDR2 SYDVKM. The trim removed 9 bases at V and 7 bases at J, leaving 9 bases unmatched. The CDR3 is 13 amino acids. The CDR3 sequence is CARTGGDKMTQYF. The DNA for the CDR3 is TGTGCCAGGACAGGGGGGGACAAAATGACCCAGTACTTC.

This sequence joins TRBV5-1 and TRBJ2-7; D possibly matches TRBD1 or TRBD2 (6 bases each). Trimming removed 2 bases from V and 0 bases from J, with 9 bases in between. This CDR3 is 14 amino acids long. Germline CDR1 and CDR2: SGHRS and YFSETQ. The chain's CDR3 is CASSLWGASYEQYF. Written as DNA, the CDR3 is TGCGCCAGCAGCTTATGGGGGGCCTCCTACGAGCAGTACTTC.

This clonotype was counted many times. The chain couples TRBV15 to TRBJ2-5; TRBD2 is a possible D gene (5 bases). The V gene lost 2 bases and the J gene lost 3 bases, with 10 bases spanning the gap. Germline values: CDR1 LNHNV, CDR2 YYDKDF (reference sequence). The CDR3 consists of 14 residues. The CDR3 DNA is TGTGCCACCAGCAGATATAGCGATGAAGAGACCCAGTACTTC. This encodes CATSRYSDEETQYF.

Many counts were recorded for this clonotype. V and J are TRBV5-4 and TRBJ2-1; D is unclear. Germline assignment: CDR1 SGHNT and CDR2 YYREEE (reference sequence). The CDR3 runs to 12 residues. V shed 6 bases and J shed 6 bases, with 10 bases lying between them. CDR3 sequence: CASIGPGNEQFF. The CDR3 DNA follows: TGTGCCAGCATAGGTCCTGGCAATGAGCAGTTCTTC.

This clonotype was picked up many times. V is TRBV10-2 and J is TRBJ1-5; 7 positions agree with TRBD1. This CDR3 comprises 15 residues. Germline CDR1 reads WSHSY; CDR2 reads SAAADI. Trimming at V came to 6 bases and at J to 4 bases, leaving 9 bases not matched to a gene. DNA for the CDR3: TGCGCCAGCAGGGACAGGATAGGGCAAAATCAGCCCCAGCATTTT. Its protein product is CASRDRIGQNQPQHF.

This clonotype came up many times. The chain uses TRBV6-6 and TRBJ2-2; the match to TRBD1 covers 7 bases. The germline V gene encodes CDR1 MNHNY and CDR2 SVGAGI (reference sequence). The CDR3 is 16 residues long. Germline trimming cut 3 bases from V and 1 base from J; bases unmatched to any gene: 5. CDR3 protein: CASSYLGTVNTGELFF. DNA for the CDR3: TGTGCCAGCAGTTATTTAGGGACAGTGAACACCGGGGAGCTGTTTTTT.

This clonotype has at least ten counts. The chain couples TRBV12-3 or TRBV12-4 to TRBJ1-2, with a possible D match to TRBD1 (6 bases). V gave up 6 bases and J gave up 5 bases, with 13 bases separating them. This CDR3 is built from 13 residues. CDR3 region: CASSTGGGYGYTF. The CDR3 DNA reads TGTGCCAGCAGCACAGGAGGGGGTTATGGCTACACCTTC.

This clonotype appeared many times. This chain connects TRBV5-5 to TRBJ2-7; 7 bases are a match to TRBD2. Germline V gene sequence: CDR1 SGHKS, CDR2 YYEKEE (reference sequence). The CDR3 extends over 15 amino acids. J gave up 2 bases and V 0 bases, and 5 bases lay outside the gene matches. DNA of the CDR3: TGTGCCAGCAGCTTGGAGGGCACTAGCGCCTACGAGCAGTACGTC. This translates into CASSLEGTSAYEQYV.

This chain links TRBV21-1 with TRBJ2-5; the D call of TRBD2 is as the table states it, not checked on the DNA. TRBV21-1 is shown as a pseudogene. CDR3 length: 12 residues. The CDR3 sequence is CASSSGQETQYF. In DNA, the CDR3 is TGTGCCAGCAGCAGCGGGCAAGAGACCCAGTACTTC.

This clonotype ranks as medium-sized (0.01 to 0.1%). The V gene is TRBV20-1, the J gene TRBJ1-1, with TRBD1 matching 9 bases. The CDR3 consists of 12 residues. CDR1 DFQATT and CDR2 SNEGSKA come from the germline V gene (reference sequence). Germline trimming cut 6 bases from V and 3 bases from J; bases unmatched to any gene: 2. As DNA, the CDR3 is TGCAGTGCGAGACAGGGGGACACTGAAGCTTTCTTT. As protein: CSARQGDTEAFF.

This clonotype showed up many times. The chain combines TRBV7-3 with TRBJ2-6; no firm D call. The germline gives CDR1 SGHTA, CDR2 FQGTGA. Trimming removed 5 bases at V and 0 bases at J, with 20 bases between. The CDR3 has 19 amino acids. CDR3 loop: CASSPQAPPADSGANVLTF. The DNA for the CDR3 is TGTGCCAGCAGCCCCCAGGCCCCCCCGGCGGACTCTGGGGCCAACGTCCTGACTTTC.

A word on this clonotype: This may be a read error, as it is one base from a much larger clone. This sequence joins TRBV11-2 and TRBJ2-7; TRBD1 matches at 10 bases. Germline lookup yields CDR1 SGHAT and CDR2 FQNNGV. The CDR3 runs 18 residues. CDR3 coding DNA: TGTGCCAGCAGCCTCACCGTCCGACAGGGGGCAAATTTGTACGTGCAGTACTTC. As protein: CASSLTVRQGANLYVQYF.

This clonotype was found many times. V usage is TRBV7-2 and J usage is TRBJ2-1, with D maybe TRBD2 (6 bases). CDR1 is SGHTA and CDR2 is FQGNSA in the germline V gene. The CDR3 has 14 residues. Trimming took 3 bases from V and 4 from J, leaving 10 bases between them. CDR3: CASSFLAPYNEQFF. CDR3 DNA: TGTGCCAGCAGCTTTCTAGCGCCATACAATGAGCAGTTCTTC.

This clonotype has only a few counts. The chain recombines TRBV5-1 with TRBJ2-7; the D is unclear. V lost 3 bases and J lost 7, with 11 bases in between. Germline assignment: CDR1 SGHRS and CDR2 YFSETQ. CDR3 length equals 12 residues. This CDR3 is CASSSPAWEQYF. As DNA, the CDR3 is TGCGCCAGCAGCTCTCCGGCTTGGGAGCAGTACTTC.

This clonotype was found many times. J is TRBJ1-1 and V is TRBV25-1; D not certain. Between the trimmed V and J ends, which lost 2 bases and 6 bases, there was a span of 10 bases. The CDR3 is 13 residues long. Per germline, CDR1 MGHDK and CDR2 SYGVNS. The CDR3 sequence is CASSERAWAEAFF. The CDR3 DNA reads TGTGCCAGCAGTGAACGGGCTTGGGCTGAAGCTTTCTTT.

This clonotype was seen only a few times. The gene calls are TRBV29-1 and TRBJ2-6; a weak D match, TRBD2 (5 bases). Between the trimmed V and J ends, which lost 4 bases and 0 bases, there was a span of 10 bases. The CDR3 has 15 residues. Per germline, CDR1 SQVTM and CDR2 ANQGSEA. CDR3 DNA sequence: TGCAGCGTTGGTGGACTTGTCTCTGGGGCCAACGTCCTGACTTTC. Translating it yields CSVGGLVSGANVLTF. The entire variable domain, with the rest obtained from reference TRBV29-1 and TRBJ2-6, is as follows: SAVISQKPSRDICQRGTSLTIQCQVDSQVTMMFWYRQQPGQSLTLIATANQGSEATYESGFVIDKFPISRPNLTFSTLTVSNMSPEDSSIYLCSVGGLVSGANVLTFGAGSRLTVL.

There are many counts of this clonotype. V usage is TRBV7-9 and J usage is TRBJ2-3; D not certain. Germline assignment: CDR1 SEHNR and CDR2 FQNEAQ (reference sequence). The CDR3 extends over 13 amino acids. With 1 base removed from V and 8 bases from J, the gap between germline ends came to 10 bases. This CDR3 is CASSLEALGTQYF. In nucleotides, the CDR3 is TGTGCCAGCAGCTTAGAGGCCCTCGGTACGCAGTATTTT.

This clonotype was seen at least ten times. This chain connects TRBV7-3 to TRBJ2-7; no firm D call. Deletions cut 2 bases from V and 3 bases from J, with 8 bases between. This CDR3 comprises 13 residues. Germline V gene lookup returns CDR1 SGHTA and CDR2 FQGTGA. CDR3 sequence (DNA): TGTGCCAGCAGCTTACAATCCGGCTACGAGCAGTACGTC. It encodes CASSLQSGYEQYV.

The sample holds many counts of this clonotype. The chain employs TRBV9 and TRBJ2-3; TRBD2 matches 8 bases. Per germline, CDR1 SGDLS and CDR2 YYNGEE. Trimming cost V 0 bases and J 0 bases; bases outside gene matches: 3. The CDR3 covers 16 residues. CDR3 amino acids: CASSVASGRSTDTQYF. CDR3 coding DNA: TGTGCCAGCAGCGTAGCTAGCGGGCGGAGCACAGATACGCAGTATTTT. The entire variable domain, with the rest obtained from reference TRBV9 and TRBJ2-3, is as follows: DSGVTQTPKHLITATGQRVTLRCSPRSGDLSVYWYQQSLDQGLQFLIQYYNGEERAKGNILERFSAQQFPDLHSELNLSSLELGDSALYFCASSVASGRSTDTQYFGPGTRLTVL.

The chain combines TRBV7-9 with TRBJ2-3; the match to TRBD2 covers 8 bases. The CDR3 is 16 residues long. Per germline, CDR1 SEHNR and CDR2 FQNEAQ (reference sequence). V gave up 6 bases and J gave up 1 base; unmatched junction bases: 9. The CDR3 region has the DNA TGTGCCAGCAGGTTCGCAGCGGGGGCCGGCACAGATACGCAGTATTTT. As protein: CASRFAAGAGTDTQYF.

This clonotype was observed at least ten times. The CDR3 DNA sequence: TGTGCCAGCAGCTTAGGAATAGGACATCATGAGCAGTTCTTC. Amino acid sequence: CASSLGIGHHEQFF. The chain has TRBV7-6 and TRBJ2-1; TRBD1 might be the D (5 bases). Germline assignment: CDR1 SGHVS and CDR2 FNYEAQ. V was cut by 1 base and J by 8 bases, with 12 bases left in between. The CDR3 is 14 amino acids.

This clonotype has only a few counts. V usage is TRBV6-1 and J usage is TRBJ1-2; D might be TRBD1 (6 bases). The CDR3 is made up of 13 amino acids. Germline-derived CDR1 and CDR2 are MNHNS and SASEGT. Trimming removed 6 bases from V and 2 bases from J, with 10 bases in between. CDR3 coding DNA: TGTGCCAGCAGCACAGGACAGAACTATGGCTACACCTTC. It is translated as CASSTGQNYGYTF.

This clonotype was counted ten times or more. The chain couples TRBV4-2 to TRBJ2-3, with TRBD2 matching 9 bases. V was clipped by 3 bases and J by 5 bases; unmatched bases: 12. The CDR3 loop spans 17 amino acids. Germline V gene sequence: CDR1 LGHNA, CDR2 YNFKEQ. The CDR3 sequence is CASSQATPGLAIDTQYF. The CDR3, as DNA: TGTGCCAGCAGCCAGGCGACGCCGGGACTAGCAATAGATACGCAGTATTTT.

This clonotype was observed many times. The chain is built from TRBV2 and TRBJ2-7; D unclear. Germline V gene data show CDR1 as SNHLY and CDR2 as FYNNEI. The CDR3 has 14 residues. V gave up 10 bases and J gave up 0 bases, with 16 bases separating them. CDR3 nucleotides: TGTGCCACCGAACCCTTTGGGGACTCCTACGAGCAGTACTTC. Its protein is CATEPFGDSYEQYF.

The chain couples TRBV7-3 to TRBJ2-1; the D gene is possibly TRBD2 (6 bases). This CDR3 has 14 residues. With 3 bases removed from V and 8 bases from J, the gap between germline ends came to 14 bases. The germline V gene has CDR1 SGHTA and CDR2 FQGTGA. The CDR3 is CASSFGSRKDEQFF. CDR3 coding DNA: TGTGCCAGCAGCTTCGGGAGTCGTAAGGATGAGCAGTTCTTC.